The 15 T cell receptor beta chains in this list originate from one sample, sequenced in a study of blood T cell repertoires in COVID-19. The data were produced by immunoSEQ multiplex PCR, yet TCRdb's version contains in-frame clones alone and is incomplete. The sample carries tens of thousands of clones, 65% to 90% recorded once. The sequencing sample was made of peripheral blood. Source of these receptors: a man between 65 and 85 years old with active or convalescent COVID-19.

J is TRBJ1-5 and V is TRBV19, with D unclear. Trimming left V 6 bases short and J 7 bases short, with 22 bases between. The V gene's germline CDR1 is LNHDA and CDR2 SQIVND (reference sequence). The CDR3 runs 16 residues. CDR3 loop: CASRPTDSFVHQPQHF. In DNA, the CDR3 is TGTGCCAGTAGACCGACGGACTCTTTCGTCCACCAGCCCCAGCATTTT.

The chain combines TRBV5-1 with TRBJ2-7; D gene uncertain. V was cut by 0 bases and J by 7 bases, with 5 bases left in between. Germline CDR1 is SGHRS and CDR2 is YFSETQ. CDR3 length equals 11 residues. CDR3 region: CASSLDYEQYF. CDR3 nucleotide sequence: TGCGCCAGCAGCTTGGACTATGAGCAGTACTTC.

The chain carries TRBV30 and TRBJ2-1; 14 bases are a match to TRBD2. The CDR3 runs 14 residues. Germline CDR1 reads GTSNPN; CDR2 reads SVGIG (reference sequence). Germline trimming cut 1 base from V and 9 bases from J; bases unmatched to any gene: 2. The CDR3 DNA reads TGTGCCTGGAGTGCGGGGACTAGCGGGAGTGAGCAGTTCTTC. Translating it yields CAWSAGTSGSEQFF.

The chain has TRBV7-2 and TRBJ2-7, with 9 bases matching TRBD2. The length of the CDR3 is 15 residues. The V gene end was trimmed by 5 bases and the J gene end by 6 bases; junction bases not matched to a gene: 11. The germline CDR1 and CDR2 sequences are SGHTA and FQGNSA. CDR3 region: CASSLQGGGRGEQYF. The CDR3 nucleotides are TGTGCCAGCAGCCTACAAGGCGGCGGGAGGGGCGAGCAGTACTTC. The entire variable domain, with the rest obtained from reference TRBV7-2 and TRBJ2-7, is as follows: GAGVSQSPSNKVTEKGKDVELRCDPISGHTALYWYRQSLGQGLEFLIYFQGNSAPDKSGLPSDRFSAERTGGSVSTLTIQRTQQEDSAVYLCASSLQGGGRGEQYFGPGTRLTVT.

V and J are TRBV10-3 and TRBJ2-7, with 10 bases identical to TRBD2. J lost 6 bases, V lost 2 bases, and 19 bases had no gene match. The CDR3 covers 19 residues. Germline CDR1 ENHRY, CDR2 SYGVKD. CDR3 protein: CAISERGAAGGPSSSEQYF. The CDR3 region has the DNA TGTGCCATCAGTGAGAGGGGAGCAGCGGGAGGGCCATCTTCGTCCGAGCAGTACTTC.

The CDR3 DNA is TGTGCCAGCAGATCCCGGGGACTGGATAATGAAAAACTGTTTTTT. Its protein is CASRSRGLDNEKLFF. The chain recombines TRBV27 with TRBJ1-4, with a possible D match to TRBD1 (5 bases). CDR3 size: 15 residues. V was pared by 6 bases and J by 4 bases, with 15 bases between. Germline lookup yields CDR1 MNHEY and CDR2 SMNVEV (reference sequence). The variable domain in full, completed from reference TRBV27 and TRBJ1-4, reads EAQVTQNPRYLITVTGKKLTVTCSQNMNHEYMSWYRQDPGLGLRQIYYSMNVEVTDKGDVPEGYKVSRKEKRNFPLILESPSPNQTSLYFCASRSRGLDNEKLFFGSGTQLSVL.

This rearrangement joins TRBV19 to TRBJ2-4; the D is unclear. Trimming pared 3 bases from V and 3 bases from J, leaving 15 bases between. Germline CDR1 reads LNHDA; CDR2 reads SQIVND (reference sequence). This CDR3 region has 16 residues. The CDR3 is CASSIPTNVSKNIQYF. In DNA form, the CDR3 reads TGTGCCAGTAGTATCCCCACCAATGTCAGCAAAAACATTCAGTACTTC.

The chain is built from TRBV14 and TRBJ1-6, with TRBD1 matching over 8 bases. The trim removed 4 bases at V and 10 bases at J, leaving 9 bases unmatched. CDR1 SGHDN and CDR2 FVKESK come from the germline V gene. The CDR3 has 15 amino acids. The CDR3 coding sequence is TGTGCCAGCAGCCGGCAGACAGGGGTAAGATCACCCCTCCACTTT. As protein: CASSRQTGVRSPLHF.

V usage is TRBV30 and J usage is TRBJ2-2; possible D gene TRBD1, 5 bases. V was pared by 0 bases and J by 2 bases, with 7 bases between. CDR1 is GTSNPN and CDR2 is SVGIG in the germline V gene (reference sequence). CDR3 length equals 14 residues. The CDR3 DNA reads as TGTGCCTGGAGTGTTCAGGGTAACACCGGGGAGCTGTTTTTT. Translating gives CAWSVQGNTGELFF.

The chain employs TRBV13 and TRBJ2-7, with TRBD2 as a possible D gene (6 bases). Per the germline V gene, CDR1 is PRHDT and CDR2 is FYEKMQ (reference sequence). This CDR3 comprises 16 residues. Trimming cost V 5 bases and J 0 bases, with 17 bases left between them. CDR3 in DNA: TGTGCCAGCAGCAAGAATAGCGGACCCGGCTCCTACGAGCAGTACTTC. This codes for CASSKNSGPGSYEQYF. Variable domain in full (rest from reference TRBV13 and TRBJ2-7): AAGVIQSPRHLIKEKRETATLKCYPIPRHDTVYWYQQGPGQDPQFLISFYEKMQSDKGSIPDRFSAQQFSDYHSELNMSSLELGDSALYFCASSKNSGPGSYEQYFGPGTRLTVT.

The rearrangement joins TRBV25-1 to TRBJ1-2, with 7 positions matching TRBD1. CDR1 is MGHDK, CDR2 SYGVNS, per germline. This CDR3 contains 15 residues. J gave up 4 bases and V 3 bases, and 8 bases lay outside the gene matches. The CDR3 DNA reads as TGTGCCAGCAGTGATTCGAGGGGGCCAACCTATGGCTACACCTTC. Translated: CASSDSRGPTYGYTF.

This chain links TRBV7-2 with TRBJ1-2; D uncertain. CDR1 is SGHTA, CDR2 FQGNSA, per germline. This CDR3 is 15 amino acids long. V was clipped by 0 bases and J by 8 bases, with 16 bases between them. The CDR3 DNA reads TGTGCCAGCAGCTTAGCGTTTACGGGAGTGAAAGGCTACACCTTC. Protein product: CASSLAFTGVKGYTF.

The J gene is TRBJ1-2, the V gene TRBV19; 9 nucleotides match TRBD1. Germline V gene lookup returns CDR1 LNHDA and CDR2 SQIVND (reference sequence). Trimming took 10 bases from V and 4 from J; bases not matched to a gene: 10. The CDR3 length is 14 residues. The DNA for the CDR3 is TGTGCCACTGGCCCCAGACAGGGGGGCTATGGCTACACCTTC. Translation: CATGPRQGGYGYTF.

The chain has TRBV5-6 and TRBJ1-6, with D perhaps TRBD1 (5 bases). The CDR3 is 16 residues long. Trimming took off 1 base at V and 10 bases at J, with 18 bases between the two ends. Germline V gene data show CDR1 as SGHDT and CDR2 as YYEEEE. The CDR3 loop is CASSLKRPSRGSPLHF. CDR3 bases: TGTGCCAGCAGCTTGAAAAGGCCGAGCCGGGGGTCACCCCTCCACTTT. The variable domain in full, with the rest retrieved from reference TRBV5-6 and TRBJ1-6, is DAGVTQSPTHLIKTRGQQVTLRCSPKSGHDTVSWYQQALGQGPQFIFQYYEEEERQRGNFPDRFSGHQFPNYSSELNVNALLLGDSALYLCASSLKRPSRGSPLHFGNGTRLTVT.

CDR3 nucleotide sequence: TGTGCCAGCAGTTTAAGCCGAGCGGGCTACACCTTC. Amino acid sequence: CASSLSRAGYTF. The J gene is TRBJ1-2, the V gene TRBV28, with D uncertain. V was clipped by 2 bases and J by 8 bases, with 9 bases between them. Germline V gene data show CDR1 as MDHEN and CDR2 as SYDVKM. The CDR3 covers 12 residues.